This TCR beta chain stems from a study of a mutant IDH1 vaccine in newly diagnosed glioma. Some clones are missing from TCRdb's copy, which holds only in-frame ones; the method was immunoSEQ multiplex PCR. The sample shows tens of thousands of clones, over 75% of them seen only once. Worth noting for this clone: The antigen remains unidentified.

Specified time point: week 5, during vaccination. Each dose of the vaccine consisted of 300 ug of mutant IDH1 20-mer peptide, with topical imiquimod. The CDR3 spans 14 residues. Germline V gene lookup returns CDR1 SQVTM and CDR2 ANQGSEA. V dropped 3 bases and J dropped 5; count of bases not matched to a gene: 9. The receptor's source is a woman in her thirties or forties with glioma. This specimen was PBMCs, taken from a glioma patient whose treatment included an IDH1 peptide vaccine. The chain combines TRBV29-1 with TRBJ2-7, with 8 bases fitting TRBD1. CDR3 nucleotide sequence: TGCAGCGTTGATTACCCTCCAGGGGGCAACGAGCAGTACTTC. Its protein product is CSVDYPPGGNEQYF.